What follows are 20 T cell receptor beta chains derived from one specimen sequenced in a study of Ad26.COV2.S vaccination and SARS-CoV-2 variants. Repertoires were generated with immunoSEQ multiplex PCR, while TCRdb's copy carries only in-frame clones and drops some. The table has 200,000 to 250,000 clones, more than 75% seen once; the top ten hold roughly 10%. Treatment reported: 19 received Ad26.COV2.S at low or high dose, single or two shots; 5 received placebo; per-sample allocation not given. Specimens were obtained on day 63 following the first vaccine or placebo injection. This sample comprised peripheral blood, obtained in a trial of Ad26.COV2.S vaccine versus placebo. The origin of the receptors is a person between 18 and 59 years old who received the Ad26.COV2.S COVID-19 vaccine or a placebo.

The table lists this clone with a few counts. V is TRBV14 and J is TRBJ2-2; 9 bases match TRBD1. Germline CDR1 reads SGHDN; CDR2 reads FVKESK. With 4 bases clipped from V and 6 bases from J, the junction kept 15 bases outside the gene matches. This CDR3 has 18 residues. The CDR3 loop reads CASSPPRRTGASPGELFF. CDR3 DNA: TGTGCCAGCAGCCCCCCCAGGAGGACAGGGGCTTCTCCCGGGGAGCTGTTTTTT.

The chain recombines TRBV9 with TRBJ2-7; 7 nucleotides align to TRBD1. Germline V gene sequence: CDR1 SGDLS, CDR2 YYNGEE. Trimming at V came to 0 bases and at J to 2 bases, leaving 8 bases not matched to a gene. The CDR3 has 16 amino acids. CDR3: CASSVGYRGPPYEQYF. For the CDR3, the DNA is TGTGCCAGCAGCGTAGGGTACAGGGGACCTCCCTACGAGCAGTACTTC.

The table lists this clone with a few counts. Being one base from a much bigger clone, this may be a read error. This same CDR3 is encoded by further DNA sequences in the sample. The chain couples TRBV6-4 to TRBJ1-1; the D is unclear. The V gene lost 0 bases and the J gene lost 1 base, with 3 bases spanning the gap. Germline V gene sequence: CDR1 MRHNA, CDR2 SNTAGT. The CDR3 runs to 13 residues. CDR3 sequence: CASSDSENTEAFF. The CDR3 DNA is TGTGCCAGCAGTGACTCAGAGAACACTGAAGCTTTCTTT.

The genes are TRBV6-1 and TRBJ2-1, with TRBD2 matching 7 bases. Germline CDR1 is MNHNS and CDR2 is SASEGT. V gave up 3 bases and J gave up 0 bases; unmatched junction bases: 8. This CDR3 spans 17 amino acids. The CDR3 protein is CASSEAGVLHSYNEQFF. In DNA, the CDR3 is TGTGCCAGCAGTGAGGCGGGGGTCCTTCACTCCTACAATGAGCAGTTCTTC.

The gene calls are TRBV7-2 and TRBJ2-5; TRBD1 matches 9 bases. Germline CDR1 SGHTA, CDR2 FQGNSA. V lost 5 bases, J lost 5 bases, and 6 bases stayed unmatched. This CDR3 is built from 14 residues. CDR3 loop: CASSVDRGMETQYF. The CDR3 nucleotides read TGTGCCAGCAGCGTGGACAGGGGAATGGAGACCCAGTACTTC.

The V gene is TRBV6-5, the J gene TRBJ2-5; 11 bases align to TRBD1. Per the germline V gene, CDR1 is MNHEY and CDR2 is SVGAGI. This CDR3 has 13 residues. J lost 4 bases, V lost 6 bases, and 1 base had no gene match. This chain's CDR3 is CASRGQGGETQYF. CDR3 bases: TGTGCCAGCAGGGGACAGGGGGGAGAGACCCAGTACTTC.

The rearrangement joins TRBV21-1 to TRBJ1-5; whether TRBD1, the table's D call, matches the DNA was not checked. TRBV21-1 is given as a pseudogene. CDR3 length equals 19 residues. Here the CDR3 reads CASSKPRIGQVFSNQPQHF. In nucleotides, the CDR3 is TGTGCCAGCAGCAAACCTCGGATAGGACAGGTTTTTAGCAATCAGCCCCAGCATTTT.

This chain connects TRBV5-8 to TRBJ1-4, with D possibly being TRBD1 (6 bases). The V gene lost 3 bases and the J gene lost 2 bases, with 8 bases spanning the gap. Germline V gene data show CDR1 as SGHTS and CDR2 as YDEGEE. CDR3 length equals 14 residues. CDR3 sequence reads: CASSYRATNEKLFF. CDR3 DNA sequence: TGTGCCAGCAGCTACAGGGCGACTAATGAAAAACTGTTTTTT. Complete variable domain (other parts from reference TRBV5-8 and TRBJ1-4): EAGVTQSPTHLIKTRGQQATLRCSPISGHTSVYWYQQALGLGLQFLLWYDEGEERNRGNFPPRFSGRQFPNYSSELNVNALELEDSALYLCASSYRATNEKLFFGSGTQLSVL.

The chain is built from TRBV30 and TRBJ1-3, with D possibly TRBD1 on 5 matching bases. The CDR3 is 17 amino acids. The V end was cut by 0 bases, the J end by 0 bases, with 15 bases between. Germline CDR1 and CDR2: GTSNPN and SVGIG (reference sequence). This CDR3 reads CAWSVALGARSGNTIYF. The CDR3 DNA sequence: TGTGCCTGGAGTGTAGCGCTTGGGGCGCGCTCTGGAAACACCATATATTTT.

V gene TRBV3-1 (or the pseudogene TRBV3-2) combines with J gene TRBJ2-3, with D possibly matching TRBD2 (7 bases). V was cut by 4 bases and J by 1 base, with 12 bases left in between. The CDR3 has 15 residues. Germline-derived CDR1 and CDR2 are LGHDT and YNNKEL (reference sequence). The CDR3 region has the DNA TGTGCCAGCAGCCCCCGGGGGGCCCGCACAGATACGCAGTATTTT. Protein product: CASSPRGARTDTQYF.

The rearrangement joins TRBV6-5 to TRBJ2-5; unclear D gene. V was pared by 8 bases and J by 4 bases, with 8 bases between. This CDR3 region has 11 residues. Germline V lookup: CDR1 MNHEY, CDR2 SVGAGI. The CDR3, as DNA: TGTGCCAGCCGGTTTGGAGAGACCCAGTACTTC. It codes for CASRFGETQYF.

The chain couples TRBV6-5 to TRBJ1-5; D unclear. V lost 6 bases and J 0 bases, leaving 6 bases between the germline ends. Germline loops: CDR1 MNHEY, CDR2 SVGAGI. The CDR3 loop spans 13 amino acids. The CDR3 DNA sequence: TGTGCCAGCAGGGTAGATAGCAATCAGCCCCAGCATTTT. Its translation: CASRVDSNQPQHF.

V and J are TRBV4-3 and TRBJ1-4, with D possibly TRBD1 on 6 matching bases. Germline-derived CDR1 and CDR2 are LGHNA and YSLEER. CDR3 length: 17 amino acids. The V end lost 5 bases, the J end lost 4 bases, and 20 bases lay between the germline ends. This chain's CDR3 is CASSSLGGLGLNEKLFF. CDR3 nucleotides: TGCGCCAGCAGCTCGCTAGGGGGTTTGGGGCTTAATGAAAAACTGTTTTTT.

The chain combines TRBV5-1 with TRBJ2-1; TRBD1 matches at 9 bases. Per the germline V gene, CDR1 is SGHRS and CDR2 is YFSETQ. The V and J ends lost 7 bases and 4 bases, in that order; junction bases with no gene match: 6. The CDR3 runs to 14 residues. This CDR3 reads CASRGGQGYNEQFF. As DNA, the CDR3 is TGCGCCAGCCGTGGGGGACAGGGTTACAATGAGCAGTTCTTC.

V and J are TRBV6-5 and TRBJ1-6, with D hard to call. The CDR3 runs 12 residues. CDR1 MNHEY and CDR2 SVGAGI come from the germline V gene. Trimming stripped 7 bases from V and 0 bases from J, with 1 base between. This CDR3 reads CASNSYNSPLHF. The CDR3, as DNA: TGTGCCAGCAACTCCTATAATTCACCCCTCCACTTT.

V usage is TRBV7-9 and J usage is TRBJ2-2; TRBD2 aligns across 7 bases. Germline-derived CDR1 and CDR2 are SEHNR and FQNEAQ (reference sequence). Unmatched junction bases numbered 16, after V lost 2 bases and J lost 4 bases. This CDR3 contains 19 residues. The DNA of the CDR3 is TGTGCCAGCAGCTTAAGAGGAGACTTGCGCGGGAGTGGCACCGGGGAGCTGTTTTTT. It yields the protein CASSLRGDLRGSGTGELFF.

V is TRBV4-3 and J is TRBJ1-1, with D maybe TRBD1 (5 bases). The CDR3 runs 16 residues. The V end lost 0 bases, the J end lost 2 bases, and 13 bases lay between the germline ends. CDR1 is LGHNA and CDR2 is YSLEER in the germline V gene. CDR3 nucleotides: TGCGCCAGCAGCCAAGACTATACGGGGCGCAACACTGAAGCTTTCTTT. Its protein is CASSQDYTGRNTEAFF.

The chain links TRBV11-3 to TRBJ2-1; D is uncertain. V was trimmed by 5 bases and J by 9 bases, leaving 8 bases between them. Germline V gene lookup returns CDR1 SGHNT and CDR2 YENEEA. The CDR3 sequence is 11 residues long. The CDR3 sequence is CASSVGLEQFF. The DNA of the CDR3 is TGTGCCAGCAGCGTAGGGCTTGAGCAGTTCTTC.

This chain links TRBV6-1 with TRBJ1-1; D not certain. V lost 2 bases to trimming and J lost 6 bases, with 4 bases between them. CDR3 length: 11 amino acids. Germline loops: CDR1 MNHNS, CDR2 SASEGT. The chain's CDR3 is CASSENPEAFF. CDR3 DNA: TGTGCCAGCAGTGAAAACCCTGAAGCTTTCTTT.

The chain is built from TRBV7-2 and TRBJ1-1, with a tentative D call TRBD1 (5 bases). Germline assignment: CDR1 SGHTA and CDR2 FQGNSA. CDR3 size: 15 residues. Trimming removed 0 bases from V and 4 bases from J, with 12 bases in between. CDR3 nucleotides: TGTGCCAGCAGCTTAGCGCTAGCAGGGACCACTGAAGCTTTCTTT. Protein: CASSLALAGTTEAFF.